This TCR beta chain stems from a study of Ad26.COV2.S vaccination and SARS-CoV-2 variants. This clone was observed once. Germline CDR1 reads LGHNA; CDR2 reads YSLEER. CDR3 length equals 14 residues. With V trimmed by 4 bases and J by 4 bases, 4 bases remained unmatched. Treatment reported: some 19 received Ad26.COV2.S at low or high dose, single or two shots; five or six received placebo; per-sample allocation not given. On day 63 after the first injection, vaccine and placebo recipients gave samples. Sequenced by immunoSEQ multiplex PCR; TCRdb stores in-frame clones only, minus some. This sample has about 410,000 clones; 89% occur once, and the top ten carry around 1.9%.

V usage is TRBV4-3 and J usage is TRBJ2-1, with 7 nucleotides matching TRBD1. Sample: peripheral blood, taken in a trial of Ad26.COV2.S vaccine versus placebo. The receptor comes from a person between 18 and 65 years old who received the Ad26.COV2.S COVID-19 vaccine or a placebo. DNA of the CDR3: TGCGCCAGCAGCCCGGGACAGAGTTACAATGAGCAGTTCTTC. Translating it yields CASSPGQSYNEQFF.